Reported below is one T cell receptor beta chain. Its antigen is unknown. No clone much larger than this one lies a single base away; base qualities are absent. These data come from a study of blood T cell repertoires in COVID-19 (dated by TCRdb to about 2020). As for the study more broadly: Samples from collaborators originated in the United States, Italy and Spain and spanned both the acute and convalescent phases of COVID-19. The prospective study material was composed of cDNA or gDNA derived from T cells, B-cell-depleted T cells, or PBMCs. Deeply sampled blood TCRbeta repertoires from subjects exposed to, actively infected with, or recovered from COVID-19 were included in the dataset. The repertoires were released in a freely available public database intended as a resource for research on the immune response to SARS-CoV-2. Samples were obtained from the ongoing ImmuneRACE study (first 160 participants) and from 1,254 subjects provided by 6 global collaborators. Sample metadata almost always included a de-identified subject ID, COVID-19 status, age in years and sex. Where available, HLA class I and class II types were taken from metadata supplied by the sample provider and were not determined by assay-based typing.

Collaborating institutions collected whole blood in K2EDTA tubes following their own protocols. For TCRbeta analysis, collaborators shipped samples in one of three forms: frozen whole blood, isolated PBMCs, or DNA extracted from either of those sample types. According to the germline V gene, CDR1 reads SGHRS and CDR2 reads YFSETQ. CDR3 length: 13 amino acids, cysteine to phenylalanine. Only CDR3 DNA remains: 39 bases, in frame from the first base. V is reduced by 4 bases and J by 4 bases, leaving a spacing of 11 bases between them. On the study overall, not on this receptor specifically: The amount of clinical and demographic metadata varied by source and participant and was provided uncurated.

The immunoSEQ Assay, a bias-controlled multiplex PCR, was used to amplify TCRbeta CDR3 regions from genomic DNA. As for the authors' bioinformatics: The number of nucleated cells in each sample was estimated from the amplification of reference gene primers within the assay. Sequence reads were collapsed and filtered to measure the absolute abundance of every unique TCRbeta CDR3 rearrangement. For each sample, productive Simpson clonality was calculated as the square root of Simpson's diversity index over productive rearrangements. Imported from immuneACCESS, the table was reduced by TCRdb to in-frame sequences with V and J called. These copies leave out some clones; in studies compared against another copy, an unresolved V gene accounts for under half, and the cause of the remainder is not known. D and trimming were read from the DNA, whereas the V and J calls and clone size are those reported in that table. Present in this sample are more than 150,000 clones, more than 75% of which were seen just once. The ten largest clones capture 2% to 3% of the sample.

Recombination linked TRBV5-1 to TRBJ2-5; the best D guess is TRBD2, with 5 bases matching. The TCR was taken from a man between 40 and 49 years old with active or convalescent COVID-19. Sequenced: peripheral blood. The bases read TGCGCCAGCAGCCTGGGAGTAGTAGAGACCCAGTACTTC. This encodes CASSLGVVETQYF.